This T cell receptor beta chain was identified in a study of tumor and adjacent non-tumor tissue in lung cancer. Overall study context: Aged about 31 to 80 years, patients included roughly ten men and a few women with stage I to III disease.

Regarding this clonotype: At one end, the junction sequence differs from germline, possibly due to a read error.

No cell sorting was done before RNA was extracted from the tissue. Germline V lookup: CDR1 ENHRY, CDR2 SYGVKD. This CDR3 has 15 amino acids. The library came from three nested PCR rounds adapted from ARM-PCR protocols. Via MiXCR, TCRdb re-called the multiplex PCR reads, giving one row per CDR3 protein. Counted here are 55,000 to 70,000 distinct CDR3 sequences, 55% to 70% occurring once; the ten biggest clones make up around 20%. This TCR derives from a man in his forties or fifties with non-small cell lung cancer. Input material: lung tumor tissue. The chain joins TRBV10-3 to TRBJ2-7, with TRBD2 matching over 11 bases. The CDR3 region is CVISEGTSGTYERYF. The DNA of the CDR3 is TGTGTCATCAGTGAAGGGACTAGCGGAACCTACGAGCGGTACTTC.